This is a list of T cell receptor beta chains from one sample in a study of T-cell memory formation after mild COVID-19. One entry per CDR3 protein results from TCRdb running MiXCR on the 5' RACE reads. The table records over 150,000 distinct CDR3 sequences, 20% to 25% of them present only once. Sequencing was done on a sample of PBMCs or a T cell subset sorted from them (not recorded which). The receptors originated from an adult woman who had mild COVID-19 (a few samples of this study predate the infection). Cell type and time point are not known. CDR3s include the opening cysteine and the closing phenylalanine or tryptophan. A D gene is named only where the DNA matches it firmly. Clone size is given for some rows only: seen once, a few or many times, or a class if the clone is expanded.

few TRBD2 TRBJ2-3 TRBV24-1 CATSRGDGHTDTQYF TGTGCCACCAGCCGGGGGGACGGACACACAGATACGCAGTATTTT
few TRBD1 TRBJ2-7 TRBV12-3/TRBV12-4 CASRTDRTGGLEEQYF TGTGCCAGCAGAACCGACAGGACAGGGGGCCTGGAGGAGCAGTACTTC
- - TRBJ1-4 TRBV11-2 CASSFNPGSEKLFF TGTGCCAGCAGCTTTAACCCAGGGAGTGAAAAACTGTTTTTT
- TRBD1 TRBJ2-3 TRBV7-9 CASSKTEGGGTQYF TGTGCCAGCAGCAAAACAGAAGGGGGCGGTACGCAGTATTTT
- - TRBJ2-5 TRBV29-1 CSVEERMKSETQYF TGCAGCGTTGAAGAAAGGATGAAGAGCGAGACCCAGTACTTC
- - TRBJ2-1 TRBV5-1 CASSPAVVSYNEQFF TGCGCCAGCAGCCCGGCAGTCGTCTCCTACAATGAGCAGTTCTTC
- - TRBJ1-1 TRBV7-9 CASRPDLMNTEAFF TGTGCCAGCAGACCGGACCTCATGAACACTGAAGCTTTCTTT
- - TRBJ1-2 TRBV4-1 CASSRIWTVLPNSYGYTF TGCGCCAGCAGCCGAATTTGGACAGTATTACCCAATAGCTATGGCTACACCTTC
few TRBD1 TRBJ2-2 TRBV12-3/TRBV12-4 CASKVFRQGEPGELFF TGTGCCAGCAAAGTTTTCAGACAGGGGGAACCCGGGGAGCTGTTTTTT
few - TRBJ2-5 TRBV10-3 CAISAGGEGETQYF TGTGCCATCAGTGCCGGGGGTGAAGGGGAGACCCAGTACTTC
few - TRBJ1-1 TRBV7-6 CASSISWEAAAFF TGTGCCAGCAGCATTTCGTGGGAGGCAGCCGCTTTCTTT
- TRBD2 TRBJ2-7 TRBV9 CASSAGLAGAHLEQYF TGTGCCAGCAGCGCGGGACTAGCGGGAGCCCATCTCGAGCAGTACTTC
many TRBD1 TRBJ2-1 TRBV5-1 CASSLGTGYNEQFF TGCGCCAGCAGCTTGGGGACAGGTTACAATGAGCAGTTCTTC
- TRBD1 TRBJ1-4 TRBV5-8 CASSSPGQLTEKLFF TGTGCCAGCAGTTCCCCGGGACAGCTTACTGAAAAACTGTTTTTT
few - TRBJ1-1 TRBV25-1 CASRISDTEAFF TGTGCCAGCAGGATCTCGGACACTGAAGCTTTCTTT
- TRBD2 TRBJ2-1 TRBV14 CASSPGGTSGIYARDEQFF TGTGCCAGCAGCCCCGGTGGGACTAGCGGGATTTATGCCAGGGATGAGCAGTTCTTC
few - TRBJ1-2 TRBV6-5 CASSYEPNYGYTF TGTGCCAGCAGTTACGAGCCCAACTATGGCTACACCTTC
- TRBD2 TRBJ2-1 TRBV3-1 CASSQSVQTSAVYNEQFF TGTGCCAGCAGCCAGAGTGTACAGACTAGCGCAGTCTACAATGAGCAGTTCTTC
- - TRBJ2-2 TRBV27 CASSLSINTGELFF TGTGCCAGCAGTTTAAGTATAAACACCGGGGAGCTGTTTTTT
few TRBD1 TRBJ2-1 TRBV9 CASSVDGQGHNEQFF TGTGCCAGCAGCGTAGATGGACAGGGCCACAATGAGCAGTTCTTC
- TRBD2 TRBJ2-1 TRBV7-9 CASSHDTAGEQFF TGTGCCAGCAGCCATGATACAGCGGGAGAGCAGTTCTTC
- TRBD1 TRBJ2-7 TRBV4-2 CASSQESTGTGDYEQYF TGTGCCAGCAGCCAAGAGTCGACCGGGACAGGAGATTACGAGCAGTACTTC
few - TRBJ2-7 TRBV4-3 CASSQEQTYYEQYF TGCGCCAGCAGCCAAGAACAGACCTACTACGAGCAGTACTTC
- - TRBJ1-2 TRBV5-1 CASSLVGEGSGYTF TGCGCCAGCAGCTTGGTAGGGGAGGGTAGTGGCTACACCTTC
- - TRBJ1-1 TRBV5-5 CASSLGITEAFF TGTGCCAGCAGCTTGGGGATAACTGAAGCTTTCTTT
- TRBD2 TRBJ2-7 TRBV4-2 CASSRETSGSYEQYF TGTGCCAGCAGCCGCGAGACTAGCGGGAGCTACGAGCAGTACTTC
few TRBD1 TRBJ1-2 TRBV29-1 CSVEVQAGGSGYTF TGCAGCGTTGAAGTACAGGCAGGGGGCAGCGGCTACACCTTC
- - TRBJ2-3 TRBV12-3/TRBV12-4 CASSWTFRDTQYF TGTGCCAGCAGTTGGACGTTTAGGGATACGCAGTATTTT
few - TRBJ2-4 TRBV5-6 CASSLRDGENIQYF TGTGCCAGCAGCCTCCGGGACGGAGAAAACATTCAGTACTTC
few TRBD1 TRBJ2-1 TRBV2 CASSEAGTGYNEQFF TGTGCCAGCAGTGAGGCAGGGACAGGGTACAATGAGCAGTTCTTC
few - TRBJ1-5 TRBV4-1 CASSQVVGEPQHF TGCGCCAGCAGCCAAGTGGTCGGGGAGCCCCAGCATTTT
- - TRBJ1-2 TRBV9 CASSAGHGYTF TGTGCCAGCAGCGCCGGACATGGCTACACCTTC
- - TRBJ2-1 TRBV5-1 CASSYQGGIDEQFF TGCGCCAGCAGCTATCAGGGGGGGATCGATGAGCAGTTCTTC
- - TRBJ1-5 TRBV27 CASSWFVDQPQHF TGTGCCAGCAGTTGGTTCGTTGATCAGCCCCAGCATTTT
- - TRBJ1-1 TRBV20-1 CSAMTNTEAFF TGCAGTGCCATGACGAACACTGAAGCTTTCTTT
many TRBD2 TRBJ2-5 TRBV7-9 CASSSPYSGQETQYF TGTGCCAGCAGCTCACCTTATAGCGGGCAAGAGACCCAGTACTTC
- TRBD1 TRBJ2-2 TRBV9 CASSVAPGQGETGELFF TGTGCCAGCAGCGTAGCTCCGGGACAGGGTGAAACCGGGGAGCTGTTTTTT
few - TRBJ1-1 TRBV6-5 CASSYSGLSTEAFF TGTGCCAGCAGTTACTCCGGGCTCTCCACTGAAGCTTTCTTT
- - TRBJ1-2 TRBV20-1 CSARAPAVTYGYTF TGCAGTGCTAGGGCCCCGGCAGTTACCTATGGCTACACCTTC
- - TRBJ2-7 TRBV11-2 CASSWLTGPSYEQYF TGTGCCAGCAGCTGGCTGACAGGTCCGTCCTACGAGCAGTACTTC
- - TRBJ1-1 TRBV7-3 CASSPSGWATEAFF TGTGCCAGCAGCCCCAGCGGGTGGGCCACTGAAGCTTTCTTT
- - TRBJ1-1 TRBV12-3/TRBV12-4 CASCLGRDGKNTEAFF TGTGCCAGCTGTTTGGGCAGGGACGGTAAAAACACTGAAGCTTTCTTT
- TRBD1 TRBJ2-1 TRBV20-1 CSARDLKGTGVNEQFF TGCAGTGCTAGAGATCTGAAGGGGACAGGGGTCAATGAGCAGTTCTTC
- TRBD2 TRBJ2-3 TRBV24-1 CATSDRSGASTDTQYF TGTGCCACCAGTGATAGGAGCGGGGCCTCCACAGATACGCAGTATTTT
few - TRBJ1-5 TRBV7-8 CASSPGLDSLPTQPQHF TGTGCCAGCAGCCCTGGACTGGACAGTCTCCCAACTCAGCCCCAGCATTTT
- TRBD2 TRBJ2-3 TRBV29-1 CSVEAGTSRASTDTQYF TGCAGCGTTGAAGCGGGGACTAGCAGGGCTAGCACAGATACGCAGTATTTT
- - TRBJ2-1 TRBV5-1 CASSLLGDGNEQFF TGCGCCAGCAGCTTGTTGGGGGACGGCAATGAGCAGTTCTTC
- - TRBJ2-1 TRBV2 CASSERVQYNEQFF TGTGCCAGCAGTGAAAGGGTGCAGTACAATGAGCAGTTCTTC